This T cell receptor beta chain is drawn from a study of cytomegalovirus exposure and HLA in healthy donors. Study-wide context: For the approximately 430 genotyped donors, roughly 80% fell within the Caucasian-associated ancestry cluster.

Overall study results and limits: The productive fraction for most TCR beta V segments was about 90% or about 30% in an earlier analysis.

With regard to this clone: The antigen is undetermined.

Per germline, CDR1 MNHNS and CDR2 SASEGT. V dropped 2 bases and J dropped 2 bases, with 14 bases sitting between them. This CDR3 has 16 residues. A multiplex PCR was run with 60 Vbeta primers and 13 Jbeta primers. Clones were read by immunoSEQ multiplex PCR, and TCRdb kept only the in-frame ones, dropping some. This sample has some 90,000 clones, with approximately 79% found just once. The chain has TRBV6-1 and TRBJ2-3; possibly TRBD1 for D (5 bases). The sequencing sample was made of PBMCs. This TCR was recovered from a female donor in good health and CMV-seronegative. The CDR3 bases are TGTGCCAGCAGTGAATGGGGCCTTACTCCCACAGATACGCAGTATTTT. This codes for CASSEWGLTPTDTQYF.